This is a list of T cell receptor beta chains from one sample in a study of T cell responses to AZD1222 COVID-19 vaccine. Generated by immunoSEQ multiplex PCR, the TCRdb table keeps only in-frame clones and is missing some. The repertoire includes some 120,000 clones, approximately 85% of them detected once, and 4.4% sits in the top ten. The input for sequencing was peripheral blood, taken 28 days after the second AZD1222 dose. These receptors were collected from an adult who received the AZD1222 COVID-19 vaccine. The CDR3 runs from the conserved cysteine through the conserved F or W. Each record gives: CDR3 protein, CDR3 DNA, clone size, D gene, V gene, J gene. D genes are given only for firm matches. Size values are once, few and many counts, or a class for expanded clones, and some rows have none.

CASIEAGYDEKLFF	TGTGCCAGCATCGAGGCCGGGTATGATGAAAAACTGTTTTTT	.	.	TRBV7-9	TRBJ1-4
CASSSLGGASYEQYF	TGCGCCAGCAGCAGCCTAGGAGGGGCGTCCTACGAGCAGTACTTC	.	.	TRBV5-1	TRBJ2-7
CATNPGGNQPQHF	TGTGCCACCAACCCAGGGGGCAATCAGCCCCAGCATTTT	.	.	TRBV10-3	TRBJ1-5
CATGGTLSGNTIYF	TGTGCCACAGGTGGGACGCTCTCTGGAAACACCATATATTTT	.	.	TRBV6-5	TRBJ1-3
CASSPMTGARGGYTF	TGTGCCAGCAGCCCAATGACAGGGGCTCGGGGTGGCTACACCTTC	.	TRBD1	TRBV7-9	TRBJ1-2
CASSGAGGLNEQFF	TGTGCCAGCTCAGGAGCGGGGGGGTTAAATGAGCAGTTCTTC	few	TRBD2	TRBV18	TRBJ2-1
CASSGNEQIYNSPLHF	TGTGCCAGCAGTGGAAATGAACAGATTTATAATTCACCCCTCCACTTT	.	.	TRBV2	TRBJ1-6
CASSPAGLANYGYTF	TGTGCCAGCTCACCAGCAGGGCTAGCTAACTATGGCTACACCTTC	.	.	TRBV18	TRBJ1-2
CASSVAPGSGQYF	TGTGCCAGCAGCGTAGCTCCCGGGTCTGGGCAGTATTTT	few	.	TRBV9	TRBJ2-3
CASTRQGSNYEQYF	TGTGCCAGCACCAGACAGGGTTCCAACTACGAGCAGTACTTC	.	TRBD1	TRBV28	TRBJ2-7
CASVGAAGQNF	TGTGCCAGCGTAGGGGCCGCGGGACAGAACTTC	.	.	TRBV6-1	TRBJ2-7
CASMSLSGATEAFF	TGTGCCAGCATGTCCTTATCGGGGGCCACTGAAGCTTTCTTT	.	.	TRBV2	TRBJ1-1
CASSPRGSGNTIYF	TGTGCCAGCAGTCCCAGGGGCTCTGGAAACACCATATATTTT	.	.	TRBV27	TRBJ1-3
CSASDPQGRNTEAFF	TGCAGTGCTAGTGATCCTCAGGGTCGGAACACTGAAGCTTTCTTT	.	.	TRBV20-1	TRBJ1-1
CASSRARKGDEAFF	TGTGCCAGCAGCCGCGCCAGGAAGGGTGACGAAGCTTTCTTT	.	.	TRBV7-6	TRBJ1-1
CASSFMKNLWDRFTEAFF	TGTGCCAGCAGCTTTATGAAGAACCTGTGGGACAGATTCACTGAAGCTTTCTTT	once	TRBD1	TRBV7-8	TRBJ1-1
CASTPTGALSHSNQPQHF	TGTGCCAGCACCCCGACAGGGGCCCTATCCCATAGCAATCAGCCCCAGCATTTT	.	TRBD1	TRBV28	TRBJ1-5
CAISESASPRETQYF	TGTGCCATCAGTGAGTCGGCTAGCCCCCGGGAGACCCAGTACTTC	.	.	TRBV10-3	TRBJ2-5
CASSARTGGSTEAFF	TGTGCCAGCAGTGCGCGGACAGGAGGAAGCACTGAAGCTTTCTTT	once	TRBD1	TRBV27	TRBJ1-1
CASRATGTSRSTIYF	TGTGCCAGCAGAGCCACCGGGACGTCTAGGTCCACCATATATTTT	.	.	TRBV28	TRBJ1-3
CASSTGARYEQYF	TGTGCCAGCAGCACGGGCGCCAGGTACGAGCAGTACTTC	.	.	TRBV7-9	TRBJ2-7
CASSPTGGGGNQPQHF	TGTGCCAGCAGCCCAACAGGGGGAGGGGGCAATCAGCCCCAGCATTTT	.	TRBD1	TRBV6-2/TRBV6-3	TRBJ1-5
CASRIMDGLNTEAFF	TGTGCCAGCAGGATCATGGACGGCTTGAACACTGAAGCTTTCTTT	.	.	TRBV2	TRBJ1-1
CASSPDRGQDEQYF	TGCGCCAGCAGCCCCGACAGGGGGCAGGACGAGCAGTACTTC	.	TRBD1	TRBV5-1	TRBJ2-7
CASSLVRGTQGASPLHF	TGTGCCAGCAGCTTAGTGAGAGGGACACAGGGGGCATCACCCCTCCACTTT	.	TRBD1	TRBV7-2	TRBJ1-6
CASSLAPGEGTEAFF	TGCGCCAGCAGCTTGGCGCCAGGGGAAGGCACTGAAGCTTTCTTT	once	.	TRBV5-1	TRBJ1-1
CASSWASGNYGYTF	TGTGCCAGCAGCTGGGCCTCCGGGAACTATGGCTACACCTTC	few	.	TRBV7-2	TRBJ1-2
CAWSLGVDQPQHF	TGTGCCTGGAGCTTAGGGGTCGATCAGCCCCAGCATTTT	once	.	TRBV30	TRBJ1-5
CASSREVVYEQYF	TGTGCCAGCAGCAGAGAGGTTGTCTACGAGCAGTACTTC	.	.	TRBV7-9	TRBJ2-7
CASSLANGEQPQHF	TGTGCCAGCAGCTTAGCGAACGGGGAGCAGCCCCAGCATTTT	.	.	TRBV7-9	TRBJ1-5
CASSRTVGGAGGELFF	TGTGCCAGCAGCCGCACGGTTGGGGGGGCCGGCGGGGAGCTGTTTTTT	.	.	TRBV11-3	TRBJ2-2
CASSYGFNSPLHF	TGTGCCAGCAGTTACGGGTTTAATTCACCCCTCCACTTT	.	.	TRBV6-5	TRBJ1-6
CASSQGQGPSGPLHF	TGCGCCAGCAGCCAAGGACAGGGACCGTCGGGTCCCCTCCACTTT	.	TRBD1	TRBV4-1	TRBJ1-6
CASSLNVRTGNTIYF	TGTGCCAGCAGCTTAAATGTCAGGACTGGAAACACCATATATTTT	.	.	TRBV7-9	TRBJ1-3
CASSGRVGANQPQHF	TGTGCCAGCAGCGGCAGGGTAGGGGCCAATCAGCCCCAGCATTTT	.	.	TRBV7-8	TRBJ1-5
CASSSTTGSGNTIYF	TGTGCCAGCAGCTCCACAACGGGCTCTGGAAACACCATATATTTT	.	.	TRBV7-3	TRBJ1-3
CASSSNGLKYGYTF	TGTGCCAGCAGCTCGAACGGCCTGAAATATGGCTACACCTTC	.	.	TRBV7-8	TRBJ1-2
CAIRTGDTEAFF	TGTGCCATCAGGACAGGGGACACTGAAGCTTTCTTT	.	TRBD1	TRBV10-3	TRBJ1-1
CASSLEDGVELFF	TGTGCCAGCAGCTTAGAAGATGGCGTGGAGCTGTTTTTT	few	.	TRBV7-2	TRBJ2-2
CASRVEGTGELFF	TGTGCCAGCAGGGTGGAAGGGACCGGGGAGCTGTTTTTT	.	.	TRBV2	TRBJ2-2
CASSFGGSPLHF	TGTGCCAGCAGCTTCGGCGGGTCGCCCCTCCACTTT	once	.	TRBV6-5	TRBJ1-6
CASSPGVMGADYGYTF	TGTGCCAGCAGCCCAGGGGTGATGGGGGCTGACTATGGCTACACCTTC	.	.	TRBV14	TRBJ1-2
CASSMSSGRETQYF	TGCGCCAGCAGTATGTCTAGCGGGCGAGAGACCCAGTACTTC	.	TRBD2	TRBV5-1	TRBJ2-5
CASSYSGQKYGYTF	TGTGCCAGCAGTTACTCGGGGCAGAAATATGGCTACACCTTC	.	.	TRBV6-5	TRBJ1-2